The present T cell receptor beta chain was sequenced within a study of blood T cells in healthy people across ages (dated by TCRdb to the mid-2010s). Regarding the study in general: In model experiments, roughly one uniquely barcoded TCR beta cDNA molecule per two T cells was captured by template switching. Using the same blood draw, the study looked at two additional independent replicas of 1 million unique cDNA reads for two donors, one aged 18 to 30 and the other aged 80 or older. To avoid experimental bias, donors of different ages were randomly spread across the sequencing lanes. Age-related changes in TCR beta repertoire diversity were measured in the study by deep sequencing normalized with unique cDNA molecular identifiers. The donors were split into four age groups: young (average 16 years), middle-aged (around 40), aged (over 55) and long-lived (roughly 77).

The donors were about 40 Caucasian individuals from Russia, aged 6 to 90 years, who were systemically healthy. Each donor gave around 9 milliliters of peripheral blood, collected into EDTA-treated Vacutainer tubes. Ficoll-Paque density-gradient centrifugation was used to isolate PBMCs, with at least 6 million per sample. Trizol reagent was used to extract total RNA from the PBMCs, yielding at least 6 micrograms per sample. The percentages of naive CD45RAhigh/CD27high T cells were determined by flow cytometry on a PBMC aliquot from every donor. The receptor library was made with 5' RACE. The listed sequencing device is Illumina HiSeq 2500. The second PCR ran for roughly 7 to 11 cycles and used a J-beta primer mix along with a sample-barcoded 5' primer. Each TCR beta cDNA molecule received a unique molecular identifier from a template-switch 5' adaptor carrying 12 random nucleotides. Each sample yielded at least 2.5 million CDR3-containing paired-end reads. The Mint cDNA synthesis kit, primed by a TRBC-specific oligonucleotide, was used to synthesize first-strand cDNA from all RNA. Following uracil-DNA glycosylase treatment, all cDNA underwent a first 18-cycle PCR with the universal primers M1SS and BC2_uni_R. Per the source publication's procedure: For normalization, 1 million high-quality reads were randomly selected from each sample, with every read carrying a distinct molecular identifier. Instead of being binned into consensus sequences, reads that shared molecular identifiers were thrown out. MiTCR, run with a Q25 quality threshold and the strictest error-elimination algorithm, handled CDR3 identification, clonotype clustering and error correction. A nonparametric unseen species model with Euler transformation was used to estimate a lower bound on total TCR beta diversity. TCRdb reanalyzed the raw reads on its own, using fastp at Q25 for trimming and MiXCR for clone calling, and kept in-frame beta chains. Identical CDR3 proteins give one entry, which carries the most common genes and DNA. The V and J calls follow TCRdb's processing rather than the paper's. The table for this sample lists about 1.4 million distinct CDR3 sequences; almost 60% of them were counted only once. In total, the top ten clones hold 6.7% of the sample.

This clonotype was counted only a few times. It has no known antigen specificity. Base quality data are lacking; no much larger clone is found one base away. V and J lose 11 bases and 6 bases, and a span of 13 bases separates them. The CDR3 sequence holds 12 residues, the cysteine and phenylalanine included. The kept DNA is CDR3 alone, 36 bases in frame from the first base. Based on the germline V gene, the CDR1 and CDR2 sequences are ENHRY and SYGVKD. Findings and caveats that apply to the study as a whole: Because profiling used bulk unsorted PBMCs, naive and antigen-experienced compartments could not be compared conclusively. As age increased, observed TCR beta diversity per million T cells dropped in a roughly linear way, and a significant reduction was already evident by age 40. Because donor CMV infection status was unknown, age-related changes in expanded clonotypes were potentially confounded. Total diversity estimates from one million sequenced T cells were considered lower bounds and underestimates. The percentage of naive T cells measured by flow cytometry correlated strongly with observed TCR beta diversity. Compared with the aged group, the long-lived group had more naive CD4+ T cells, fewer expanded clones and increased TCR diversity, a pattern suggesting age selection.

Sequencing was carried out using blood. The receptor was derived from a man aged 18-30 years in good health. The chain joins TRBV10-3 to TRBJ1-4; the D gene is perhaps TRBD1, on 6 matching bases. The CDR3 protein sequence reads: CALGHPDEKLFF. In nucleotides, the sequence is TGTGCCCTGGGACACCCTGATGAAAAACTGTTTTTT.